The 9 T cell receptor beta chains listed next were all sequenced from one sample in a study of memory CD4+ T cells and cytomegalovirus serostatus. The sort gate was single viable CD3+CD4+CD8-CD45RO+ cells for memory CD4+ T cells. The table came from immunoSEQ multiplex PCR; TCRdb's copy has only in-frame clones and leaves some out. The sample includes 35,000 to 45,000 clones, around 79% of them seen just once. Sequenced sample: memory CD4+ T cells from blood. These receptors originate from an adult in good health and CMV-seronegative.

The rearrangement joins TRBV6-6 to TRBJ2-7; D gene unclear. Germline V CDR1 and CDR2: MNHNY, SVGAGI (reference sequence). The CDR3 loop spans 13 amino acids. Trimming stripped 4 bases from V and 2 bases from J, with 9 bases between. CDR3 loop: CASSFIGPYEQYF. The CDR3 coding sequence is TGTGCCAGCAGTTTTATCGGCCCCTACGAGCAGTACTTC.

This chain links TRBV6-6 with TRBJ2-3; D remains unclear. The CDR3 contains 13 residues. Trimming took 4 bases from V and 6 from J, leaving 11 bases between them. Germline V gene lookup returns CDR1 MNHNY and CDR2 SVGAGI (reference sequence). CDR3 DNA sequence: TGTGCCAGCAGTTTATCTACGAGGGATACGCAGTATTTT. This translates into CASSLSTRDTQYF.

The chain uses TRBV5-1 and TRBJ2-2; D is possibly TRBD1 (6 bases). Germline-derived CDR1 and CDR2 are SGHRS and YFSETQ. V was pared by 3 bases and J by 0 bases, with 12 bases between. This CDR3 is built from 16 residues. The CDR3 DNA is TGCGCCAGCAGCTGGACCGGGACAACGAACACCGGGGAGCTGTTTTTT. This sequence encodes CASSWTGTTNTGELFF.

This rearrangement joins TRBV2 to TRBJ1-5; D is unresolved. Germline-derived CDR1 and CDR2 are SNHLY and FYNNEI. CDR3 size: 14 residues. Trimming removed 6 bases from V and 0 bases from J, with 9 bases in between. CDR3 sequence: CASRAPVSNQPQHF. In DNA, the CDR3 is TGTGCCAGCAGGGCCCCCGTTAGCAATCAGCCCCAGCATTTT.

This clone was detected only a few times. The chain is built from TRBV6-6 and TRBJ1-2; a possible D gene is TRBD1 (5 bases). Trimming removed 2 bases at V and 5 bases at J, with 15 bases between. This CDR3 comprises 15 residues. The V gene's germline CDR1 is MNHNY and CDR2 SVGAGI (reference sequence). CDR3 amino acids: CASSYLAGEGYGYTF. The CDR3 coding sequence is TGTGCCAGCAGTTACCTGGCGGGGGAGGGGTATGGCTACACCTTC.

V usage is TRBV29-1 and J usage is TRBJ1-4; D gene ambiguous. V was pared by 6 bases and J by 0 bases, with 8 bases between. The CDR3 spans 13 residues. Per germline, CDR1 SQVTM and CDR2 ANQGSEA. CDR3 region: CSVVDATNEKLFF. The DNA of the CDR3 is TGCAGCGTCGTGGATGCAACTAATGAAAAACTGTTTTTT.

V gene TRBV5-6 combines with J gene TRBJ2-3; 8 bases are shared with TRBD1. The CDR3 extends over 16 amino acids. Trimming took 0 bases from V and 5 from J; bases not matched to a gene: 8. Germline CDR1 and CDR2: SGHDT and YYEEEE. The CDR3 DNA reads as TGTGCCAGCAGCTTGGGGCCCGACAGGGGAGGAGATACGCAGTATTTT. Translation: CASSLGPDRGGDTQYF.

The V gene is TRBV11-3, the J gene TRBJ2-5; 7 bases fit TRBD2. Per the germline V gene, CDR1 is SGHNT and CDR2 is YENEEA. The CDR3 consists of 16 residues. V dropped 3 bases and J dropped 4; count of bases not matched to a gene: 11. The CDR3 reads CASSFRGGGGGETQYF. DNA for the CDR3: TGTGCCAGCAGCTTTCGAGGAGGCGGGGGAGGAGAGACCCAGTACTTC.

This clone has only a few counts. V and J are TRBV7-9 and TRBJ2-6; D is ambiguous. V was trimmed by 5 bases and J by 0 bases, leaving 5 bases between them. The CDR3 spans 14 residues. Germline values: CDR1 SEHNR, CDR2 FQNEAQ (reference sequence). The CDR3 region is CASSPSSGANVLTF. As DNA, the CDR3 is TGTGCCAGCAGCCCGAGCTCTGGGGCCAACGTCCTGACTTTC.